This T cell receptor beta chain was identified during a study of radiotherapy plus CTLA-4 blockade in lung cancer. Study-level background: Patients showed objective responses in 15% to 20% of cases, and disease control was achieved by about 31%.

Findings of the study overall: The best predictor of response was reported to be early blood T cell clone dynamics, with interferon-beta.

Profiling relied on immunoSEQ multiplex PCR, and the TCRdb table lists in-frame clones only, not all of them. The sample has fewer than 45,000 clones, roughly 85% seen once. Chemo-refractory metastatic non-small-cell lung cancer patients underwent focal radiation alongside CTLA-4 blockade with ipilimumab. As concerns this clone: The antigen is undetermined.

V lost 3 bases to trimming and J lost 6 bases; unmatched junction nucleotides: 5. The CDR3 has 14 residues. Germline lookup yields CDR1 SQVTM and CDR2 ANQGSEA. This receptor was taken from a human donor with non-small cell lung cancer who had stable disease on radiotherapy plus ipilimumab. This chain uses TRBV29-1 with TRBJ2-3; 11 positions agree with TRBD1. Sequenced material: peripheral blood, taken from a patient treated with radiotherapy plus ipilimumab. Here the CDR3 DNA reads TGCAGCGTTGACCTGGACAGGGGGCCCGATACGCAGTATTTT. This sequence encodes CSVDLDRGPDTQYF.